This TCR beta chain is from a study of response to subunit inactivated influenza vaccine. CDR3 length: 14 amino acids. The V gene end was trimmed by 6 bases and the J gene end by 3 bases; junction bases not matched to a gene: 8. Germline CDR1 is SGHAT and CDR2 is FQNNGV. This clonotype was observed a handful of times. MiXCR, applied by TCRdb to the RT-PCR reads, yields one record per CDR3 protein. The profile shows some 540,000 distinct CDR3 sequences, under 25% of them singletons. These data also formed part of another study, on T cells expressing NK-cell markers. As reported in that work: Beta-chain TCR cDNA was generated via 5'RACE template switching with UMIs. Specificity for HCMV among expanded NKG2C+ T cell clones was not established.

This receptor was identified in a man aged 45-65 years who received an inactivated influenza vaccine. The sequencing here drew on CD4+ T cells sorted from PBMCs, taken 12 days after vaccination. V is TRBV11-2 and J is TRBJ2-7; 7 bases fit TRBD1. The CDR3 DNA reads TGTGCCAGCAGTAATATAGGACAGGTCTACGAGCAGTACTTC. This translates into CASSNIGQVYEQYF.